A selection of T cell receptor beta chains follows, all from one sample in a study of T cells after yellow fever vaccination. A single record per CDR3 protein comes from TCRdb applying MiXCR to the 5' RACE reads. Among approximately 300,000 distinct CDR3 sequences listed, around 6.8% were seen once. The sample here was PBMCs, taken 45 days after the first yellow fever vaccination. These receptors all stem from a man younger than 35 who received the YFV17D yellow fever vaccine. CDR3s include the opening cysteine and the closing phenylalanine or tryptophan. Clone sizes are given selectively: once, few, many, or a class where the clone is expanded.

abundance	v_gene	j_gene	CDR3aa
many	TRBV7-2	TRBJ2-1	CASSPRASNEQFF
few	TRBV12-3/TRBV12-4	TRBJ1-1	CASSPEGDTEAFF
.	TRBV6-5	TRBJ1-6	CASSYTDRGKGSPLHF
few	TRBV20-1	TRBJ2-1	CSAPGGGQNRHNEQFF
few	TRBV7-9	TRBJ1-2	CASSLVTADYGYTF
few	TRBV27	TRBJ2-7	CASSPTTSGGYEQYF
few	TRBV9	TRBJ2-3	CASSVGQGEDTQYF
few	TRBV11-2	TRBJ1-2	CASSLEGKANYGYTF
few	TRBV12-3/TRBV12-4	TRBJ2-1	CASSFVPGLVSYNEQFF
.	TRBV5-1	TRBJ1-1	CASSDRTGLDRTEAFF
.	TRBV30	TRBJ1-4	CAWSVGGTGHEKLFF
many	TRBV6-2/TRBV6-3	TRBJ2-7	CASSRDRGLTYEQYF
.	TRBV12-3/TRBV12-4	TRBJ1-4	CASSLPPGLNEKLFF
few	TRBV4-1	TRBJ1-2	CASSQVGVGPEALRTYGYTF
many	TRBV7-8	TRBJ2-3	CASSLGAAVWTDTQYF
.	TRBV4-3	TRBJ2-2	CASSQDIGISTGELFF
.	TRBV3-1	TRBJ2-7	CASSYRQTYEQYF
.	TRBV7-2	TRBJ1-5	CASSLVRQPQHF
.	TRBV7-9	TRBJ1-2	CASSLRHDPGSYTF
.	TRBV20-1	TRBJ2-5	CSARHPRDSQETQYF
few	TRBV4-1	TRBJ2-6	CASSQIQAPSGANVLTF
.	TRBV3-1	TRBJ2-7	CASSQGRGVNEQYF
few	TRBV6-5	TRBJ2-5	CASSYGKQETQYF
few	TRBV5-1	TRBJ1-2	CASSLDTGDYGYTF
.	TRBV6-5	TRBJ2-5	CASIWGETQYF
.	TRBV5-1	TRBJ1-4	CASSFPRQDGVATNEKLFF
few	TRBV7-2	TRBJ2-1	CASSSLQGSNEQFF
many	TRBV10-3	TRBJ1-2	CAISVGQDYGYTF
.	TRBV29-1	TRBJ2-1	CSVAPEGASYNEQFF
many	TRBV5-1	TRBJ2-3	CASSRGPGLTTDTQYF
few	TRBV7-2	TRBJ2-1	CASSLGVGASYNEQFF
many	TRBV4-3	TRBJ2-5	CASSQRQQETQYF
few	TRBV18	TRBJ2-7	CASSPNTGTGGTYEQYF
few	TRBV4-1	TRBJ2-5	CASSQAPGGQETQYF
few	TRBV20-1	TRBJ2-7	CSARSQGRNEQYF
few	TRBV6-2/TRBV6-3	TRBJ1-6	CASSLTGHSPLHF
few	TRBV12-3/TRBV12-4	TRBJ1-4	CASSFGWAGTEEKLFF
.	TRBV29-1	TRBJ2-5	CSVNRARETQYF
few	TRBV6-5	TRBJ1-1	CASREGYNEAFF
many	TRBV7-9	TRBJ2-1	CASSHLRGLAGVNEQFF
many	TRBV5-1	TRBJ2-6	CASSRGTGIASGANVLTF
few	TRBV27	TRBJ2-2	CASSLLAANTGELFF
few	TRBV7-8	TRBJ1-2	CASSLEGGGDGYTF
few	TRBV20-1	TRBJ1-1	CSARDGDPYTEAFF
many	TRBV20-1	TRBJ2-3	CSAEATGTDTQYF
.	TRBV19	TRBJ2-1	CASSIDGGAPSYNEQFF
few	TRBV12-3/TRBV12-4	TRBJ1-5	CASTGTGNQPQHF
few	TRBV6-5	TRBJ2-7	CASTDSSYEQYF
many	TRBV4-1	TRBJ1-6	CASSQWGQGASPLHF
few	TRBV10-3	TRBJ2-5	CAIQGNQETQYF
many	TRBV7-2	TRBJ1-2	CASSPRRAGGIYGYTF
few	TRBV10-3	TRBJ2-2	CAIGGQGEYTGELFF
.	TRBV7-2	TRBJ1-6	CASSLLAREGSPLHF
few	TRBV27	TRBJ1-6	CASSFNGADSPLHF
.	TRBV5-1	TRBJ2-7	CASSPSGGSSYEQYF
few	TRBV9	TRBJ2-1	CASSVTLGKRGVPSSYNEQFF
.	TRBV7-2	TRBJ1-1	CASSLDLGTEAFF
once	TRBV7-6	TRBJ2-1	CASSNRGISYNEQFF
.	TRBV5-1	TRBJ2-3	CASSKVGTAADTQYF